This T cell receptor (beta chain) came from a study of CD8 T cells in ankylosing spondylitis. Regarding the study as a whole: A TCR beta motif of 8 or 9 highly homologous variants appeared characteristic of ankylosing spondylitis blood. Some of these motif variants have turned up before, in reports on reactive arthritis synovial fluid and blood. It was reported that disease-linked clones were significantly enriched in matched ankylosing spondylitis synovial fluid.

Library preparation for TCR beta used quantitative 5'-RACE with molecular barcodes. Each CDR3 protein is one row after TCRdb ran MiXCR on the 5' RACE reads. The table lists about 35,000 distinct CDR3 sequences, less than 4% of them singletons. The sample holds many counts of this clonotype. Its antigen is still unknown. This CDR3 is built from 15 residues. The J segment lost 6 bases and the V segment lost 0 bases, leaving 4 bases of the junction unmatched. Looked up from germline, CDR1 is SGDLS and CDR2 is YYNGEE. The J gene is TRBJ2-2, the V gene TRBV9; 8 bases are a match to TRBD1. The sequence derives from a male donor with ankylosing spondylitis or in good health (not recorded which). The material sequenced was blood, either unsorted or a sorted T cell fraction (not recorded which). CDR3 region: CASSVAGQVAGELFF. The CDR3 DNA reads TGTGCCAGCAGCGTAGCGGGACAGGTGGCCGGGGAGCTGTTTTTT.